This T cell receptor beta chain was recovered during a study of blood T cell repertoires in COVID-19. TCRdb's table, derived via immunoSEQ multiplex PCR, lists solely in-frame clones and lacks some. The sample has under 250,000 clones, around 83% seen once. The study recruited people aged roughly 18 to 95 years across approximately 23 US areas. CDR1 is MNHEY, CDR2 SVGAGI, per germline. This CDR3 spans 14 amino acids. Germline trimming cut 6 bases from V and 2 bases from J; bases unmatched to any gene: 6. The specimen sequenced was PBMCs or T cells enriched from blood (not recorded which). The chain links TRBV6-5 to TRBJ1-2, with 7 bases lining up with TRBD1. This sequence was found in a middle-aged woman with acute COVID-19. The CDR3 DNA follows: TGTGCCAGCAGCCACCCGGGACAGAACTATGGCTACACCTTC. Translation: CASSHPGQNYGYTF.